A single sample gave rise to the 2 T cell receptor beta chains below, sequenced in a study of blood T cells in healthy people across ages. Alongside a J-beta primer mix, a sample-barcoded 5' primer served in a second PCR lasting roughly 7 to 11 cycles. TCRdb reprocessed the 5' RACE reads with MiXCR, giving one entry per CDR3 protein. The sample has roughly 680,000 distinct CDR3 sequences, under 25% seen once. Sequencing was performed on blood. The receptors here all came from a man between 65 and 85 years old in good health.

In this sample, this clonotype turned up a few times. This chain joins TRBV5-1 and TRBJ2-4, with TRBD1 identical over 7 bases. Germline V gene lookup returns CDR1 SGHRS and CDR2 YFSETQ. The CDR3 length is 13 residues. Trimming removed 4 bases from V and 7 bases from J; junction bases left unmatched: 5. The CDR3 bases are TGCGCCAGCAGCGAAGGGGGCGAGAACATTCAGTACTTC. Translating it yields CASSEGGENIQYF.

This clonotype was seen more than once but under ten times. The CDR3 DNA sequence: TGTGCCAGCAGCGGATTCCCTAGCGGGAGTGGCCAAGAGACCCAGTACTTC. It specifies CASSGFPSGSGQETQYF. The gene calls are TRBV9 and TRBJ2-5, with TRBD2 matching 10 bases. The CDR3 length is 17 residues. V lost 3 bases and J lost 1; bases outside the gene matches: 9. Germline CDR1 is SGDLS and CDR2 is YYNGEE.